This record looks at one T cell receptor beta chain sequence and its context. Its antigen is not identified. The sample originates from a study of CD8+ T cells in alopecia areata. Study-wide results and limits: Scalp clonality and expanded CD8+ clones among the top 100 showed significant decreases with tofacitinib. With tofacitinib ongoing, many expanded lesional clones persisted in both scalp and blood.

Germline CDR1 is LGHNA and CDR2 is YSLEER. V was trimmed by 0 bases and J by 4 bases, leaving 16 bases between them. This CDR3 has 18 amino acids. Extracted RNA was reverse transcribed, and the resulting cDNA served as sequencing template. Assay: immunoSEQ multiplex PCR; the TCRdb copy retains only in-frame clones and omits some. Of under 300,000 clones listed, 60% are singletons. Noted treatment: oral pan-JAK inhibitor, 5-10 mg twice daily. This TCR derives from a human donor with alopecia areata. The sample consisted of CD4+ T cells sorted from blood, taken around week 54, from a patient treated with tofacitinib. The V call is TRBV4-3, the J call TRBJ2-6, with a weak D call TRBD2 (5 bases). The CDR3 DNA is TGCGCCAGCAGCCAAGAATTAGGCGGGCCAAAGGGGGCCAACGTCCTGACTTTC. Translation gives CASSQELGGPKGANVLTF.